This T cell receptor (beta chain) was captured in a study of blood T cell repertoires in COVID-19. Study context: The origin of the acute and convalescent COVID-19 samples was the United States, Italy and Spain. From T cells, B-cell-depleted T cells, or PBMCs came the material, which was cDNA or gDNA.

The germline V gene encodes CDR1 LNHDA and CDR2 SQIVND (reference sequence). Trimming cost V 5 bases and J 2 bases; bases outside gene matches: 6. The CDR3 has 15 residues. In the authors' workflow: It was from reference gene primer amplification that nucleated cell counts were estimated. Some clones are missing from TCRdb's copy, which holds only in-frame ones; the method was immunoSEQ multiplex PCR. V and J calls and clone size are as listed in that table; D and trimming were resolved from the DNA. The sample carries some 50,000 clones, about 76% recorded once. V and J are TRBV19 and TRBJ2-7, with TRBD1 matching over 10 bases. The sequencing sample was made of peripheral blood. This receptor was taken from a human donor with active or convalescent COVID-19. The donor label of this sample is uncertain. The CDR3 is CASSRSGTGAYEQYF. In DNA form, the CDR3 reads TGTGCCAGTAGTCGCTCCGGGACAGGGGCCTACGAGCAGTACTTC.